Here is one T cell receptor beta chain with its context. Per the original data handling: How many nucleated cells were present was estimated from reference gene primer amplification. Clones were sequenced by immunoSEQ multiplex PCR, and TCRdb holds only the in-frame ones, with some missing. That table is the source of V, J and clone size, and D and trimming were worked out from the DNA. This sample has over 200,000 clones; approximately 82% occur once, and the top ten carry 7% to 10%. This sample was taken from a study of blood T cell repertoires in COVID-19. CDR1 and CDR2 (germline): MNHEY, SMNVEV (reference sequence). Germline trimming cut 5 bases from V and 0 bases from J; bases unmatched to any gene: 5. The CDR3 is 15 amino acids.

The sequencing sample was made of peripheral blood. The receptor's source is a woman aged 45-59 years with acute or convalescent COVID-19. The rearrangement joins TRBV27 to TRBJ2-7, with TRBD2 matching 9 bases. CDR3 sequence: CASSSPGLASYEQYF. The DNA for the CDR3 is TGTGCCAGCAGTAGCCCGGGACTAGCCTCCTACGAGCAGTACTTC.